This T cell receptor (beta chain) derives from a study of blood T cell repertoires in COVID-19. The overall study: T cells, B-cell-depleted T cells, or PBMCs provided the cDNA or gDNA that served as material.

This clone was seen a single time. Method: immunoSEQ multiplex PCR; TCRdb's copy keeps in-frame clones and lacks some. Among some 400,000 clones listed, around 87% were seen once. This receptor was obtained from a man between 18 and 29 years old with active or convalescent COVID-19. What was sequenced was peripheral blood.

The CDR3 loop is CASSSDRAYEQYF. The CDR3 bases are TGTGCCAGCAGTTCGGACAGGGCCTACGAGCAGTACTTC. The chain joins TRBV2 to TRBJ2-7, with 8 positions matching TRBD1. This CDR3 has 13 amino acids. CDR1 and CDR2 from the germline V gene are SNHLY and FYNNEI. After removal of 5 bases from V and 2 bases from J, the junction contained 2 bases not matched to a gene.